A single sample gave rise to the 17 T cell receptor beta chains below, sequenced in a study of identical twins. TCRdb reprocessed the 5' RACE reads with MiXCR, giving one entry per CDR3 protein. The sample lists roughly 630,000 distinct CDR3 sequences; roughly 7.1% were seen once. The sample was also reused in another study, on yellow fever vaccine responses in identical twins.

The material sequenced was PBMCs. Receptor source: a woman under 30 in good health.

V gene TRBV7-7 combines with J gene TRBJ2-1, with 7 bases matching TRBD1. Germline V gene sequence: CDR1 SSHAT, CDR2 FNYEAQ (reference sequence). V shed 2 bases and J 1 base; nucleotides not matched to a gene: 2. This CDR3 is built from 15 residues. The CDR3 DNA reads TGTGCCAGCAGCTTAAAGGGGGCGTCCTACAATGAGCAGTTCTTC. It specifies CASSLKGASYNEQFF.

At least ten counts were recorded for this clonotype. The CDR3 is CAISEFGENTEAFF. CDR3 nucleotide sequence: TGTGCCATCAGTGAGTTTGGGGAGAACACTGAAGCTTTCTTT. The gene calls are TRBV10-3 and TRBJ1-1; D is undetermined. Trimming stripped 1 base from V and 1 base from J, with 7 bases between. CDR3 length: 14 residues. CDR1 ENHRY and CDR2 SYGVKD come from the germline V gene.

This clonotype came up many times. J is TRBJ1-5 and V is TRBV5-6; D is uncertain. In germline, CDR1 is SGHDT, CDR2 YYEEEE. CDR3 length: 15 amino acids. V dropped 1 base and J dropped 2 bases, with 10 bases sitting between them. The CDR3 here is CASSLLTTGNQPQHF. As DNA, the CDR3 is TGTGCCAGCAGCTTGTTGACGACTGGCAATCAGCCCCAGCATTTT.

J is TRBJ1-2 and V is TRBV15, with a tentative D call TRBD1 (6 bases). The CDR3 runs to 13 residues. With 5 bases removed from V and 8 bases from J, the gap between germline ends came to 15 bases. In germline, CDR1 is LNHNV, CDR2 YYDKDF (reference sequence). The CDR3 here is CATSPRGGWGYTF. The CDR3 coding sequence is TGTGCCACCAGCCCCCGGGGGGGCTGGGGCTACACCTTC.

The chain carries TRBV29-1 and TRBJ2-1; D is ambiguous. The germline V gene has CDR1 SQVTM and CDR2 ANQGSEA. This CDR3 is 11 amino acids long. V was trimmed by 5 bases and J by 0 bases, leaving 2 bases between them. CDR3 coding DNA: TGCAGCGTTTCCTCCTACAATGAGCAGTTCTTC. Its protein is CSVSSYNEQFF.

This clonotype was seen a few times. DNA of the CDR3: TGTGCCAGCAGCCGTACTTACTATGGCTACACCTTC. Amino acid sequence: CASSRTYYGYTF. The chain is built from TRBV7-9 and TRBJ1-2, with no clear D. CDR1 and CDR2 from the germline V gene are SEHNR and FQNEAQ (reference sequence). V lost 5 bases and J lost 3, with 7 bases in between. This CDR3 contains 12 residues.

This clonotype has ten or more counts. The chain carries TRBV2 and TRBJ1-5; D is unclear. This CDR3 region has 13 residues. CDR1 is SNHLY, CDR2 FYNNEI, per germline. V lost 10 bases and J 4 bases, leaving 14 bases between the germline ends. CDR3: CAIANQENQPQHF. The CDR3 coding sequence is TGTGCCATCGCCAACCAGGAAAATCAGCCCCAGCATTTT.

On this clonotype: A read error may explain this, as a much larger clone is one base away. The rearrangement joins TRBV2 to TRBJ2-7; 7 positions agree with TRBD2. V lost 8 bases, J lost 3 bases, and 7 bases stayed unmatched. Germline loops: CDR1 SNHLY, CDR2 FYNNEI. The length of the CDR3 is 13 residues. The CDR3 nucleotides are TGTGCCAGCCTAGCGGAAGTAGGCTACGAGCAGTACTTC. Translation: CASLAEVGYEQYF.

This clonotype is a singleton in its sample. This chain links TRBV12-3 or TRBV12-4 with TRBJ2-4, with 12 bases matching TRBD2. The CDR3 spans 16 residues. V shed 6 bases and J 7 bases; nucleotides not matched to a gene: 10. This CDR3 reads CASSRGAGTSGNIQYF. CDR3 nucleotides: TGTGCCAGCAGCCGGGGGGCCGGGACTAGCGGGAACATTCAGTACTTC.

In this sample, this clonotype turned up a few times. The rearrangement links TRBV2 to TRBJ2-7; 7 bases align to TRBD1. V was clipped by 2 bases and J by 0 bases; unmatched bases: 7. The CDR3 spans 16 residues. CDR1 is SNHLY, CDR2 FYNNEI, per germline. The CDR3: CASSEPGQAPSYEQYF. The CDR3 nucleotides read TGTGCCAGCAGTGAACCCGGACAGGCCCCCTCCTACGAGCAGTACTTC.

In its sample, this clonotype was seen many times. V is TRBV10-3 and J is TRBJ1-2, with 9 nucleotides matching TRBD1. V trimming: 4 bases; J trimming: 5 bases; junction bases outside the gene matches: 14. The CDR3 is 17 amino acids. From germline, CDR1 is ENHRY and CDR2 SYGVKD. This chain's CDR3 is CAISGSGTGNIKYGYTF. The CDR3 DNA reads as TGTGCCATCAGTGGGTCCGGGACAGGGAATATCAAATATGGCTACACCTTC.

This clonotype occurred many times. V and J are TRBV10-3 and TRBJ2-5; possibly TRBD1 for D (6 bases). V shed 5 bases and J shed 2 bases, with 15 bases lying between them. The CDR3 has 15 residues. CDR1 ENHRY and CDR2 SYGVKD come from the germline V gene. The CDR3 loop is CAISTRSGQQETQYF. The CDR3 bases are TGTGCCATCAGTACGAGATCGGGACAACAAGAGACCCAGTACTTC.

This clonotype was found many times. V is TRBV3-1 and J is TRBJ2-2, with no clear D. This CDR3 is 12 amino acids long. The germline V gene has CDR1 LGHDT and CDR2 YNNKEL (reference sequence). V was pared by 3 bases and J by 7 bases, with 6 bases between. CDR3 residues: CASSHAVGELFF. The CDR3 nucleotides read TGTGCCAGCAGCCATGCGGTCGGGGAGCTGTTTTTT.

The V call is TRBV5-1, the J call TRBJ2-7; 9 nucleotides line up with TRBD1. CDR3 length: 12 residues. Trimming removed 2 bases from V and 8 bases from J; junction bases left unmatched: 2. Germline V gene sequence: CDR1 SGHRS, CDR2 YFSETQ. The CDR3: CASSFGQGQQYF. The CDR3 DNA reads as TGCGCCAGCAGCTTTGGACAGGGGCAGCAGTACTTC.

The J gene is TRBJ2-7, the V gene TRBV5-6, with 14 bases aligning to TRBD2. Trimming cost V 4 bases and J 6 bases; bases outside gene matches: 6. Germline CDR1 and CDR2: SGHDT and YYEEEE. The CDR3 sequence is 15 residues long. Here the CDR3 reads CASSPTSGGASEQYV. DNA for the CDR3: TGTGCCAGCAGCCCGACTAGCGGGGGGGCGTCCGAGCAGTACGTC.

This clonotype occurred many times. The chain combines TRBV25-1 with TRBJ1-1; D unresolved. The CDR3 is made up of 12 amino acids. Deletions cut 4 bases from V and 6 bases from J, with 9 bases between. Germline CDR1 reads MGHDK; CDR2 reads SYGVNS. CDR3 nucleotide sequence: TGTGCCAGCAGTGGCCCCGGCTCTGAAGCTTTCTTT. The encoded protein is CASSGPGSEAFF. Variable domain in full (rest from reference TRBV25-1 and TRBJ1-1): EADIYQTPRYLVIGTGKKITLECSQTMGHDKMYWYQQDPGMELHLIHYSYGVNSTEKGDLSSESTVSRIRTEHFPLTLESARPSHTSQYLCASSGPGSEAFFGQGTRLTVV.

There are many counts of this clonotype. The genes are TRBV29-1 and TRBJ1-1; D is possibly TRBD1 (5 bases). The germline V gene encodes CDR1 SQVTM and CDR2 ANQGSEA. The V end lost 6 bases, the J end lost 4 bases, and 12 bases lay between the germline ends. The CDR3 runs 12 residues. The CDR3 protein is CSVLWGTTEAFF. CDR3 in DNA: TGCAGCGTCCTTTGGGGGACCACTGAAGCTTTCTTT.